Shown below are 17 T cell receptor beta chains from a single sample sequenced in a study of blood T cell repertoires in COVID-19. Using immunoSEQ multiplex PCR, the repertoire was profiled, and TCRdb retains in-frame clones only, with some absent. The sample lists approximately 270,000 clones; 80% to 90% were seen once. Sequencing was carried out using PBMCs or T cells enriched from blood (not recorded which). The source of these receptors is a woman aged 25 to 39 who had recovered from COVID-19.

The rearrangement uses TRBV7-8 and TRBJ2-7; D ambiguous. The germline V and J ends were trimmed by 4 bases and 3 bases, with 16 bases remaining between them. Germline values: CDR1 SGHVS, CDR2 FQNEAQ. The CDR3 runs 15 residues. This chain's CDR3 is CASSSSVGLNYEQYF. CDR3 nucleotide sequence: TGTGCCAGCAGCTCATCGGTTGGTTTAAACTACGAGCAGTACTTC.

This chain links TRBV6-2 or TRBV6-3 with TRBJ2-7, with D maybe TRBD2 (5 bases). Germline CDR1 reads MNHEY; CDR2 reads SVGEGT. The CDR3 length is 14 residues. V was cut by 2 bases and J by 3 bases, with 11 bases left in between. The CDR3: CASSYAGGFYEQYF. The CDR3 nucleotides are TGTGCCAGCAGTTACGCGGGCGGATTCTACGAGCAGTACTTC.

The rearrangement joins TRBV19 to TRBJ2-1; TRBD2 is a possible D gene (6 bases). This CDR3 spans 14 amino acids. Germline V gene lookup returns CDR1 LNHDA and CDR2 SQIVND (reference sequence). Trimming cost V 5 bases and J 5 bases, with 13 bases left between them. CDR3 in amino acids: CASSVAGFNNEQFF. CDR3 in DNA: TGTGCCAGTAGTGTTGCGGGATTCAACAATGAGCAGTTCTTC. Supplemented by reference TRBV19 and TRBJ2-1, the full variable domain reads DGGITQSPKYLFRKEGQNVTLSCEQNLNHDAMYWYRQDPGQGLRLIYYSQIVNDFQKGDIAEGYSVSREKKESFPLTVTSAQKNPTAFYLCASSVAGFNNEQFFGPGTRLTVL.

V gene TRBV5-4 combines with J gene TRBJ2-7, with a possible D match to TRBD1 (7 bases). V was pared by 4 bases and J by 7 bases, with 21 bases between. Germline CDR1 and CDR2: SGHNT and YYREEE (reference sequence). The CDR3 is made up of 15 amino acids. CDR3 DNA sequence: TGTGCCAGCAGCCGGCAAGGCCAGGGGGGTCGAGAGCAGTACTTC. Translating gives CASSRQGQGGREQYF.

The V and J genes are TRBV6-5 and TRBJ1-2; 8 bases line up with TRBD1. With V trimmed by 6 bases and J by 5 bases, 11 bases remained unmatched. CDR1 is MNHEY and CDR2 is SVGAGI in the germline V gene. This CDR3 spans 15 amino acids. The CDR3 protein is CASRLGQGASYGYTF. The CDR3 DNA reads TGTGCCAGCAGACTCGGGCAGGGGGCTTCGTATGGCTACACCTTC.

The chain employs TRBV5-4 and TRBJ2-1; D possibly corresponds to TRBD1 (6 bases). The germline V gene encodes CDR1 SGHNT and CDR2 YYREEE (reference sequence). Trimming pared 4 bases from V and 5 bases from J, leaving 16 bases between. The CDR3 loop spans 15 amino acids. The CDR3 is CASSLQGKVNNEQFF. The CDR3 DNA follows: TGTGCCAGCAGCCTACAGGGTAAAGTGAACAATGAGCAGTTCTTC.

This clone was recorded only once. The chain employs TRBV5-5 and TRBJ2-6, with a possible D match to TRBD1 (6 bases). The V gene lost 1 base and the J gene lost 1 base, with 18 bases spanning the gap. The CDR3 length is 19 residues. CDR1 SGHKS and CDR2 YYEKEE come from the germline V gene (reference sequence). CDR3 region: CASSLYSAGAGSGANVLTF. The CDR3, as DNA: TGTGCCAGCAGCTTGTATTCCGCAGGGGCAGGGTCTGGGGCCAACGTCCTGACTTTC.

The CDR3 DNA sequence: TGTGCCAGCACCTCGCAGGAGGCCGTTAGGCAGTATTTT. This translates into CASTSQEAVRQYF. The chain uses TRBV25-1 and TRBJ2-3; D is perhaps TRBD2 (5 bases). The V end was cut by 7 bases, the J end by 11 bases, with 19 bases between. Per germline, CDR1 MGHDK and CDR2 SYGVNS. CDR3 length equals 13 residues.

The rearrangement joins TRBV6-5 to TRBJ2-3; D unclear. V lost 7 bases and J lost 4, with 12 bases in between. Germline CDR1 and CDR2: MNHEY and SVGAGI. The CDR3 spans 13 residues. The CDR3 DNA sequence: TGTGCCAGCACCCTCCTGGGCGCAGATACGCAGTATTTT. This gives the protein CASTLLGADTQYF.

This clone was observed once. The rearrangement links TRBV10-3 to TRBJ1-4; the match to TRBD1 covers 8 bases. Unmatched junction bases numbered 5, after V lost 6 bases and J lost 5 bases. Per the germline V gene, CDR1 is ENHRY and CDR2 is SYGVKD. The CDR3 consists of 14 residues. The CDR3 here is CAISGTGPNEKLFF. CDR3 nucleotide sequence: TGTGCCATCAGCGGGACAGGCCCAAATGAAAAACTGTTTTTT.

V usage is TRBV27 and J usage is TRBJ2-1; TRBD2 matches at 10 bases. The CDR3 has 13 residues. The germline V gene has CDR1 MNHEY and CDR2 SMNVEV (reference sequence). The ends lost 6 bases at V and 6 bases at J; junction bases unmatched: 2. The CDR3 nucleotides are TGTGCCAGCAGCCCTAGCGGGAGCAATGAGCAGTTCTTC. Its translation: CASSPSGSNEQFF.

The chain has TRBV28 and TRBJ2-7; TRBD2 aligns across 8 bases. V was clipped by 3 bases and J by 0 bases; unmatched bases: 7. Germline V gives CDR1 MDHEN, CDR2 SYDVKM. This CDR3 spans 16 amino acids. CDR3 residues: CASSFTLAALSYEQYF. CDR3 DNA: TGTGCCAGCAGTTTCACACTAGCGGCCCTCTCCTACGAGCAGTACTTC.

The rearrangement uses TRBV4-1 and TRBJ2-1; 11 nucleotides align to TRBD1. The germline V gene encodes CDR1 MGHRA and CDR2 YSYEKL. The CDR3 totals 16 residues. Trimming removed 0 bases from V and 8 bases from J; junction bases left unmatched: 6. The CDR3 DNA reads TGCGCCAGCAGCCAAGAAGGACAGGGGGCGGTGTATGAGCAGTTCTTC. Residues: CASSQEGQGAVYEQFF.

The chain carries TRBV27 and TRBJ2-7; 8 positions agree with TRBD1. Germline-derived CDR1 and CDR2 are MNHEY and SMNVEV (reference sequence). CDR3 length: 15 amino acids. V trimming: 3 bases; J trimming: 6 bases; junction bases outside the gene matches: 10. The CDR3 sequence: CASSLRQGRPPEQYF. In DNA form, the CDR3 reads TGTGCCAGCAGTTTGAGACAGGGGAGGCCCCCCGAGCAGTACTTC.

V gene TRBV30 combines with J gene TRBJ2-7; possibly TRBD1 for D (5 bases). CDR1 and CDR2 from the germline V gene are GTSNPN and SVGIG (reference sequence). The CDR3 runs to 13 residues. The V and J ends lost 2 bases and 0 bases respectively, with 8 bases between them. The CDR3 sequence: CAWSQGRSYEQYF. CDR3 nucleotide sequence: TGTGCCTGGAGTCAGGGCCGCTCCTACGAGCAGTACTTC.

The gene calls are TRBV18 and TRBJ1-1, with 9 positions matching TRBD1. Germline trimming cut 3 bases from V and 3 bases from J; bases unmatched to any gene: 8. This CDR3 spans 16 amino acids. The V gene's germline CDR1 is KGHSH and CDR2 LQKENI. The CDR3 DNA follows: TGTGCCAGCTCACCTACCGGGACAGGGATAGACACTGAAGCTTTCTTT. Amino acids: CASSPTGTGIDTEAFF.

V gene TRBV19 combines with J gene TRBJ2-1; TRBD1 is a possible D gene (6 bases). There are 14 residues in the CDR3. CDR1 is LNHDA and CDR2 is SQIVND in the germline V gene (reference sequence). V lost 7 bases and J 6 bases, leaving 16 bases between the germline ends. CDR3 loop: CASTVDKGGNEQFF. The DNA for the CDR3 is TGTGCCAGTACGGTGGACAAAGGGGGCAATGAGCAGTTCTTC.